The sequence of this TCR beta chain was determined in a study of molecular identifiers for immune sequencing clone quantification. Study findings and constraints: Clonotypes surpassing 20 RNA copies contained over 97% of effector molecules, versus under 1% in naive cells.

The CDR3 is 14 amino acids. Germline V gives CDR1 MGHRA, CDR2 YSYEKL. V was trimmed by 0 bases and J by 7 bases, leaving 12 bases between them. Previously described methods with listed TCR primers produced the bulk TCR libraries. TCRdb re-derived calls from the PCR reads in MiXCR, one entry per CDR3 protein. The sample comprises just under 650,000 distinct CDR3 sequences, less than 20% of which are singletons, and around 0.86% rests with the top ten. Many counts were recorded for this clonotype. What it binds is not known. Naive CD8 T cells, phenotype CD8+CD4-CCR7+CD45RA+, were sorted. Sequenced: naive CD8+ T cells from blood, with Jurkat cell RNA spiked in. Subset of the sample: FACS-sorted CD8+CD4-CCR7+CD45RA+ naive T cells. The receptor was isolated from a human donor in good health. Some libraries in this study had Jurkat cell RNA spiked in. The rearrangement uses TRBV4-1 and TRBJ1-2, with D perhaps matching TRBD1 (6 bases). CDR3 in amino acids: CASSQDGGLAGYTF. The CDR3 nucleotides read TGCGCCAGCAGCCAAGACGGGGGGCTGGCTGGCTACACCTTC.